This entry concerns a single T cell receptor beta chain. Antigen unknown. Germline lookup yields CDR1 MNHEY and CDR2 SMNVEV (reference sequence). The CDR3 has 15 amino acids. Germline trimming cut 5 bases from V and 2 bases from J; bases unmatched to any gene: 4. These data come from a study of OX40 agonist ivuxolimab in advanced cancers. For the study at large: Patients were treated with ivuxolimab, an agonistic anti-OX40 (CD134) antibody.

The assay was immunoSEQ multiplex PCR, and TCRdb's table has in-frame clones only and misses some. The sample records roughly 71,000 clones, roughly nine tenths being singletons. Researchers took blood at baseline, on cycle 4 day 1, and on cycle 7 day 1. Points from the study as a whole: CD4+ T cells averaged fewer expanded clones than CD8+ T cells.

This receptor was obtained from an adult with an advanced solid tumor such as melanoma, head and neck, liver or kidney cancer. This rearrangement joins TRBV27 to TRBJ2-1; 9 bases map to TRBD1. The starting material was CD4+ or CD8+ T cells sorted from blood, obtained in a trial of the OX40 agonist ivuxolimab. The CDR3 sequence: CASSPTGGPYNEQFF. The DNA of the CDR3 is TGTGCCAGCAGTCCAACAGGGGGCCCCTACAATGAGCAGTTCTTC.